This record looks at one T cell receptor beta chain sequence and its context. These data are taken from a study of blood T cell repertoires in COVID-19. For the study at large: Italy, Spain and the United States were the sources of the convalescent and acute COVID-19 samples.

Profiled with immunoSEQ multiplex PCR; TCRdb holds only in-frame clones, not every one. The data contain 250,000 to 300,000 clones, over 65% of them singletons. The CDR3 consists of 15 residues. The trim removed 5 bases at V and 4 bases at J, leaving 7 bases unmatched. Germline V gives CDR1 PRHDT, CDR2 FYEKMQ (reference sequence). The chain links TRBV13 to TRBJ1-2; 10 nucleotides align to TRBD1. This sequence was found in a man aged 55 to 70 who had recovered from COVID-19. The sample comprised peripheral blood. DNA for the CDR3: TGTGCCAGCAGCCTACGGACAGGGGGGATCTATGGCTACACCTTC. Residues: CASSLRTGGIYGYTF.